The clone carrying this TCR beta chain is classed as medium-sized (0.01 to 0.1%). Its antigen is not identified. The read is 3 residues too short to cover the CDR3 end, so that end is filled in from the germline J gene. V shed 7 bases and J 2 bases; nucleotides not matched to a gene: 17. The CDR3 has 20 amino acids. The germline V gene encodes CDR1 KGHDR and CDR2 SFDVKD. The sample comes from a study of T cell clonality in common variable immunodeficiency. General study points: Links between repertoire features and CVID complications were heterogeneity-limited. Compared with controls, CVID subjects had fewer shared TCRbeta clones. Common variable immunodeficiency TCR beta sequences reportedly had fewer deletions and N-nucleotide insertions.

Most patients and controls had Caucasian heritage. Clones were sequenced by immunoSEQ multiplex PCR, and TCRdb holds only the in-frame ones, with some missing. Altogether approximately 81,000 clones were found in the sample, and no singletons occur. The sequence derives from a person aged 18 to 75 in good health. The chain is built from TRBV24-1 and TRBJ2-1, with 12 bases lining up with TRBD2. What was sequenced was peripheral blood mononuclear cells. Partial CDR3 DNA: TGTGCCACCAGAGGGGCGTGGACTAGCGGGATTCCGCTCGCCTACAATGAG. It translates to CATRGAWTSGIPLAYNE. The full CDR3 is CATRGAWTSGIPLAYNEQFF.